The rows below give T cell receptor beta chains drawn from one sample of a study of T cells in Graves' hyperthyroidism and ophthalmopathy. One entry per CDR3 protein, called by TCRdb with MiXCR from the multiplex PCR reads. Among 600,000 to 800,000 distinct CDR3 sequences listed, over 35% were seen once. The specimen sequenced was blood. The receptors here all came from a woman aged 40 to 49 with Graves' hyperthyroidism. The conserved cysteine and the conserved F or W are not part of the CDR3 here.

j_call,v_call,cdr3_aa
TRBJ2-1,TRBV6-2/TRBV6-3,ASSSRGNEQF
TRBJ1-2,TRBV13,ASSLGESYGYT
TRBJ1-5,TRBV11-2,ASSDGGEPQH
TRBJ1-4,TRBV4-1,ASSQESGDEKLF
TRBJ2-6,TRBV14,ASSQERSGANVLT
TRBJ1-6,TRBV19,ASSKGGYSPLH
TRBJ1-5,TRBV19,ASSTTGSQPQH
TRBJ2-2,TRBV9,ASSYSVGQNTGELF
TRBJ2-5,TRBV12-3/TRBV12-4,ASSSRTLQETQY
TRBJ1-3,TRBV19,AGSIWSSGNTIY
TRBJ2-3,TRBV29-1,SVEKQGGTQY
TRBJ2-5,TRBV20-1,SARALGPNQETQY
TRBJ2-7,TRBV19,ASSRASTYEQY
TRBJ1-1,TRBV6-5,ASSYYVGTEAF
TRBJ1-1,TRBV7-9,ASSFFAAGGNTEAF
TRBJ1-2,TRBV6-2/TRBV6-3,ASSWTGRERGYT
TRBJ1-2,TRBV7-6,ASSLEPGNNYGYT
TRBJ1-1,TRBV11-1,ASSGTFGTEAF
TRBJ1-2,TRBV29-1,SHNGGDTYGYT
TRBJ2-1,TRBV20-1,SARDGAGGGAYNEQF
TRBJ2-5,TRBV5-1,ASSLAASVETQY
TRBJ1-2,TRBV9,ASSVEGLYRENYGYT
TRBJ2-7,TRBV7-9,AVGTGSYEQY
TRBJ2-7,TRBV7-2,ASSLVTGSYEQY
TRBJ1-5,TRBV10-3,AFHQGRDSNQPQH
TRBJ1-2,TRBV10-3,AISEGQVQGYT
TRBJ2-2,TRBV15,ATSINPPGTGELF
TRBJ1-5,TRBV6-6,ASFEQGKRQPQH
TRBJ1-1,TRBV12-3/TRBV12-4,ASLGREWMNTEAF
TRBJ2-2,TRBV19,ASSMSLDRSTGELF
TRBJ2-7,TRBV11-3,ASSLVGSGHEQY
TRBJ1-1,TRBV7-2,ASSLNRVGGGVSAEAF
TRBJ1-2,TRBV20-1,SASWDGNYGYT
TRBJ1-6,TRBV9,ASSVGGSSPLH
TRBJ1-4,TRBV9,ASSGWDSDEKLF
TRBJ1-2,TRBV7-2,ASSPGQVHGYT
TRBJ2-7,TRBV6-2/TRBV6-3,ATGTGLFYEQY